The next 31 T cell receptor beta chains were all read from a single sample in a study of blood T cell repertoires in COVID-19. The method was immunoSEQ multiplex PCR; TCRdb's version includes in-frame clones alone and lacks a portion of them. The table has 110,000 to 150,000 clones, 79% seen once; the top ten hold approximately 5.2%. Sequencing input: peripheral blood. The receptors stem from a woman in her 70s with COVID-19, enrolled during active disease.

The table lists this clone with a count of one. V and J are TRBV30 and TRBJ1-5, with D tentatively TRBD1 (5 bases). Germline V gene lookup returns CDR1 GTSNPN and CDR2 SVGIG (reference sequence). This CDR3 region has 16 residues. V was pared by 2 bases and J by 2 bases, with 16 bases between. Written as DNA, the CDR3 is TGTGCCTGGAGTAGGTCGGGGGTAGGTGGCAATCAGCCCCAGCATTTT. Translating it yields CAWSRSGVGGNQPQHF.

This clone was found a few times. The chain carries TRBV9 and TRBJ2-3, with D perhaps matching TRBD2 (5 bases). This CDR3 region has 15 residues. V dropped 4 bases and J dropped 6 bases, with 18 bases sitting between them. The germline CDR1 and CDR2 sequences are SGDLS and YYNGEE. The CDR3 protein is CASSTRTFPGDTQYF. In DNA form, the CDR3 reads TGTGCCAGCAGCACACGGACTTTTCCGGGGGATACGCAGTATTTT.

The chain employs TRBV5-6 and TRBJ1-3; D gene uncertain. The CDR3 loop spans 15 amino acids. In germline, CDR1 is SGHDT, CDR2 YYEEEE. Trimming stripped 0 bases from V and 2 bases from J, with 9 bases between. As DNA, the CDR3 is TGTGCCAGCAGCTTGGCCGTCGGGGCTGGAAACACCATATATTTT. This sequence encodes CASSLAVGAGNTIYF.

The chain has TRBV11-3 and TRBJ2-1; 9 positions agree with TRBD2. Per the germline V gene, CDR1 is SGHNT and CDR2 is YENEEA. This CDR3 comprises 15 residues. Trimming cost V 4 bases and J 9 bases; bases outside gene matches: 10. This CDR3 reads CASSSLRGGAGEQFF. The DNA for the CDR3 is TGTGCCAGCAGCTCCCTGCGGGGGGGGGCGGGTGAGCAGTTCTTC.

V gene TRBV5-5 combines with J gene TRBJ1-1; D is possibly TRBD1 (5 bases). The ends were cut back, 0 bases at V and 4 bases at J, with 16 bases in the middle. The CDR3 consists of 16 residues. The germline CDR1 and CDR2 sequences are SGHKS and YYEKEE (reference sequence). The CDR3 bases are TGTGCCAGCAGCTTGGACCGGACCGGAGGGGTCACTGAAGCTTTCTTT. Translated: CASSLDRTGGVTEAFF.

This chain connects TRBV18 to TRBJ1-1, with D maybe TRBD1 (6 bases). Germline CDR1 KGHSH, CDR2 LQKENI. V lost 2 bases and J lost 5, with 9 bases in between. The CDR3 extends over 13 amino acids. In DNA, the CDR3 is TGTGCCAGCTCACCATGGGGGCGGACTGAAGCTTTCTTT. The encoded protein is CASSPWGRTEAFF.

This clone was seen only a few times. The same CDR3 also results from other DNA sequences found in this sample. The rearrangement joins TRBV13 to TRBJ1-6; D gene ambiguous. The CDR3 extends over 15 amino acids. V lost 8 bases to trimming and J lost 0 bases, with 11 bases between them. CDR1 and CDR2 from the germline V gene are PRHDT and FYEKMQ (reference sequence). CDR3 sequence reads: CASRLLSSYNSPLHF. The CDR3 coding sequence is TGTGCCAGCCGCCTTCTTAGCTCCTATAATTCACCCCTCCACTTT.

This clone was picked up one time. V and J are TRBV29-1 and TRBJ2-7, with D unclear. This CDR3 is built from 11 residues. V gave up 5 bases and J gave up 0 bases, with 5 bases separating them. In germline, CDR1 is SQVTM, CDR2 ANQGSEA. CDR3: CSVLLSYEQYF. CDR3 nucleotides: TGCAGCGTTTTACTCTCCTACGAGCAGTACTTC.

The rearrangement links TRBV6-6 to TRBJ1-1; D ambiguous. V was clipped by 2 bases and J by 7 bases, with 11 bases between them. Per germline, CDR1 MNHNY and CDR2 SVGAGI (reference sequence). CDR3 length equals 13 residues. CDR3 nucleotides: TGTGCCAGCAGTTACCTGTCCGAGCTTGAAGCTTTCTTT. Its translation is CASSYLSELEAFF.

The rearrangement joins TRBV15 to TRBJ2-1, with 10 bases lining up with TRBD2. CDR1 and CDR2 (germline): LNHNV, YYDKDF (reference sequence). The CDR3 runs to 14 residues. J was trimmed by 11 bases and V by 3 bases; bases with no gene match: 7. The CDR3 sequence: CATSRERGGYKQFF. The DNA of the CDR3 is TGTGCCACCAGCAGGGAGCGGGGGGGCTATAAGCAGTTCTTC.

This rearrangement joins TRBV11-2 to TRBJ2-3; 7 nucleotides line up with TRBD2. Germline CDR1 reads SGHAT; CDR2 reads FQNNGV. The CDR3 runs to 14 residues. With 3 bases clipped from V and 4 bases from J, the junction kept 4 bases outside the gene matches. CDR3 DNA sequence: TGTGCCAGCAGCTTGGGGGGGACCGCAGATACGCAGTATTTT. Translating it yields CASSLGGTADTQYF. Using reference TRBV11-2 and TRBJ2-3 for the parts outside the CDR3, the full variable domain is EAGVAQSPRYKIIEKRQSVAFWCNPISGHATLYWYQQILGQGPKLLIQFQNNGVVDDSQLPKDRFSAERLKGVDSTLKIQPAKLEDSAVYLCASSLGGTADTQYFGPGTRLTVL.

In this sample, this clone turned up a few times. The chain is built from TRBV30 and TRBJ1-5; D is uncertain. V was pared by 2 bases and J by 5 bases, with 10 bases between. This CDR3 has 13 amino acids. Germline CDR1 is GTSNPN and CDR2 is SVGIG (reference sequence). DNA of the CDR3: TGTGCCTGGAGTTCATCGGTAGATCAGCCCCAGCATTTT. It specifies CAWSSSVDQPQHF.

This clone was observed a handful of times. The chain has TRBV6-5 and TRBJ1-4; 9 positions match TRBD1. Losses at the gene ends were 7 bases for V and 7 bases for J; bases not matched to a gene: 7. Per the germline V gene, CDR1 is MNHEY and CDR2 is SVGAGI. This CDR3 has 14 amino acids. CDR3 in amino acids: CASKTGGVGEKLFF. CDR3 nucleotides: TGTGCCAGCAAAACAGGGGGCGTTGGTGAAAAACTGTTTTTT.

This clone showed up just once. This rearrangement joins TRBV19 to TRBJ1-4; TRBD1 matches at 7 bases. The CDR3 runs to 16 residues. V was clipped by 5 bases and J by 0 bases; unmatched bases: 6. From germline, CDR1 is LNHDA and CDR2 SQIVND (reference sequence). CDR3 sequence: CASSAIDRATNEKLFF. The CDR3 DNA is TGTGCCAGTAGTGCCATCGACAGGGCAACTAATGAAAAACTGTTTTTT.

CDR3 sequence: CASSYSAGVGSYNEQFF. DNA for the CDR3: TGTGCCAGCAGTTACTCGGCGGGGGTAGGTAGCTACAATGAGCAGTTCTTC. The chain combines TRBV6-2 or TRBV6-3 with TRBJ2-1; 7 bases align to TRBD2. Germline values: CDR1 MNHEY, CDR2 SVGEGT. V was pared by 0 bases and J by 3 bases, with 8 bases of the junction left unmatched. The CDR3 is 17 amino acids.

This clone was detected once. The chain is built from TRBV28 and TRBJ1-5, with D tentatively TRBD1 (5 bases). Germline CDR1 and CDR2: MDHEN and SYDVKM. The V end lost 10 bases, the J end lost 7 bases, and 20 bases lay between the germline ends. This CDR3 has 14 amino acids. In nucleotides, the CDR3 is TGTGCCACCTTGCAGGACAACTTAGGGCAGCCCCAGCATTTT. Its protein is CATLQDNLGQPQHF.

The genes are TRBV9 and TRBJ1-1; TRBD1 is a possible D gene (6 bases). The CDR3 loop spans 15 amino acids. Germline CDR1 and CDR2: SGDLS and YYNGEE. Trimming cost V 4 bases and J 0 bases, with 13 bases left between them. The CDR3 reads CASSFSDSMNTEAFF. The CDR3 DNA sequence: TGTGCCAGCAGCTTCTCGGACAGTATGAACACTGAAGCTTTCTTT.

The chain carries TRBV3-1 (or the pseudogene TRBV3-2) and TRBJ1-5, with D unresolved. Trimming took 1 base from V and 5 from J, leaving 6 bases between them. The CDR3 has 13 amino acids. CDR1 is LGHDT and CDR2 is YNNKEL in the germline V gene (reference sequence). The chain's CDR3 is CASSQARDQPQHF. As DNA, the CDR3 is TGTGCCAGCAGCCAAGCCCGCGATCAGCCCCAGCATTTT.

V usage is TRBV7-2 and J usage is TRBJ2-3, with a tentative D call TRBD2 (6 bases). Germline CDR1 and CDR2: SGHTA and FQGNSA. V gave up 5 bases and J gave up 0 bases, with 12 bases separating them. The CDR3 extends over 15 amino acids. The CDR3 DNA follows: TGTGCCAGCAGCCGGGACTGGGCTAGCACAGATACGCAGTATTTT. Translation: CASSRDWASTDTQYF.

This sequence joins TRBV9 and TRBJ2-7; possibly TRBD2 for D (6 bases). CDR1 and CDR2 (germline): SGDLS, YYNGEE. CDR3 length: 15 residues. V shed 0 bases and J shed 3 bases, with 13 bases lying between them. The CDR3 DNA sequence: TGTGCCAGCAGCGTAGAACCGGGGGATTACTACGAGCAGTACTTC. Amino acid sequence: CASSVEPGDYYEQYF.

The chain has TRBV5-8 and TRBJ1-2; D not resolved. This CDR3 region has 12 residues. The V gene's germline CDR1 is SGHTS and CDR2 YDEGEE. V lost 4 bases and J lost 2, with 6 bases in between. CDR3 region: CASSHRNYGYTF. CDR3 nucleotide sequence: TGTGCCAGCAGCCACAGAAACTATGGCTACACCTTC. The full variable domain, in which reference TRBV5-8 and TRBJ1-2 provide the parts outside the CDR3, is EAGVTQSPTHLIKTRGQQATLRCSPISGHTSVYWYQQALGLGLQFLLWYDEGEERNRGNFPPRFSGRQFPNYSSELNVNALELEDSALYLCASSHRNYGYTFGSGTRLTVV.

The chain links TRBV7-2 to TRBJ2-7, with D perhaps matching TRBD2 (7 bases). Deletions cut 5 bases from V and 1 base from J, with 18 bases between. The germline V gene has CDR1 SGHTA and CDR2 FQGNSA. The CDR3 has 16 residues. DNA for the CDR3: TGTGCCAGCAGCGACGGGGGGCGGGGGCGATCCTACGAGCAGTACTTC. Its translation: CASSDGGRGRSYEQYF.

J is TRBJ2-3 and V is TRBV7-9; tentative D call: TRBD2 (6 bases). Germline V gene lookup returns CDR1 SEHNR and CDR2 FQNEAQ (reference sequence). V dropped 3 bases and J dropped 1 base, with 14 bases sitting between them. The CDR3 runs to 16 residues. In DNA, the CDR3 is TGTGCCAGCAGCTTCGGGCTAGCGTTCGGCACAGATACGCAGTATTTT. Translating gives CASSFGLAFGTDTQYF.

The chain has TRBV11-2 and TRBJ2-1; 7 nucleotides line up with TRBD1. CDR3 length: 17 residues. V was clipped by 2 bases and J by 0 bases; unmatched bases: 7. CDR1 is SGHAT, CDR2 FQNNGV, per germline. The CDR3 DNA sequence: TGTGCCAGCAGCTTAAGGGACAGTATCTACTCCTACAATGAGCAGTTCTTC. Its translation: CASSLRDSIYSYNEQFF.

This clone was picked up one time. The V gene is TRBV19, the J gene TRBJ2-2; TRBD1 matches 7 bases. Trimming took 5 bases from V and 1 from J; bases not matched to a gene: 4. CDR1 is LNHDA, CDR2 SQIVND, per germline (reference sequence). This CDR3 has 15 amino acids. The CDR3 sequence: CASSGWTGNTGELFF. In nucleotides, the CDR3 is TGTGCCAGTAGTGGGTGGACAGGGAACACCGGGGAGCTGTTTTTT. The variable domain in full, with the rest retrieved from reference TRBV19 and TRBJ2-2, is DGGITQSPKYLFRKEGQNVTLSCEQNLNHDAMYWYRQDPGQGLRLIYYSQIVNDFQKGDIAEGYSVSREKKESFPLTVTSAQKNPTAFYLCASSGWTGNTGELFFGEGSRLTVL.

This clone was detected a few times. This chain joins TRBV7-9 and TRBJ1-4; TRBD1 aligns across 7 bases. CDR3 length: 14 residues. The germline V gene encodes CDR1 SEHNR and CDR2 FQNEAQ (reference sequence). The ends lost 4 bases at V and 9 bases at J; junction bases unmatched: 8. This CDR3 is CASSSLRDRQKLFF. CDR3 bases: TGTGCCAGCAGCTCCCTACGGGACAGACAAAAACTGTTTTTT.

This clone appeared once. The chain links TRBV6-6 to TRBJ1-2; 9 bases are a match to TRBD1. Losses at the gene ends were 6 bases for V and 2 bases for J; bases not matched to a gene: 4. The CDR3 has 14 residues. Germline CDR1 and CDR2: MNHNY and SVGAGI (reference sequence). The DNA of the CDR3 is TGTGCCAGCAGGCTAGGACAGGGGAACTATGGCTACACCTTC. Translated, it gives CASRLGQGNYGYTF.

The sample holds a few counts of this clone. J is TRBJ1-4 and V is TRBV6-4, with D hard to call. The V end lost 7 bases, the J end lost 4 bases, and 19 bases lay between the germline ends. The CDR3 is 16 residues long. Germline V gene lookup returns CDR1 MRHNA and CDR2 SNTAGT. The CDR3 coding sequence is TGTGCCAGCAATGGTTCCCTCGACACTTATAATGAAAAACTGTTTTTT. As protein: CASNGSLDTYNEKLFF.

The J gene is TRBJ1-3, the V gene TRBV9; no clear D. V was trimmed by 0 bases and J by 0 bases, leaving 7 bases between them. Looked up from germline, CDR1 is SGDLS and CDR2 is YYNGEE. This CDR3 is 15 amino acids long. The CDR3 DNA sequence: TGTGCCAGCAGCGTAGGAGTGCTCTCTGGAAACACCATATATTTT. It codes for CASSVGVLSGNTIYF.

The chain recombines TRBV7-2 with TRBJ1-6; unclear D gene. The CDR3 spans 16 residues. Trimming removed 3 bases from V and 6 bases from J, with 15 bases in between. Germline CDR1 reads SGHTA; CDR2 reads FQGNSA. CDR3 nucleotide sequence: TGTGCCAGCAGCTTCAGCACAACCCGGGGTAATTCACCCCTCCACTTT. This codes for CASSFSTTRGNSPLHF.

V usage is TRBV30 and J usage is TRBJ1-2; 8 positions match TRBD1. Germline V gives CDR1 GTSNPN, CDR2 SVGIG (reference sequence). This CDR3 comprises 12 residues. Trimming cost V 5 bases and J 8 bases; bases outside gene matches: 7. The chain's CDR3 is CAWADRVGGYTF. CDR3 nucleotide sequence: TGTGCCTGGGCGGACAGGGTAGGCGGCTACACCTTC.